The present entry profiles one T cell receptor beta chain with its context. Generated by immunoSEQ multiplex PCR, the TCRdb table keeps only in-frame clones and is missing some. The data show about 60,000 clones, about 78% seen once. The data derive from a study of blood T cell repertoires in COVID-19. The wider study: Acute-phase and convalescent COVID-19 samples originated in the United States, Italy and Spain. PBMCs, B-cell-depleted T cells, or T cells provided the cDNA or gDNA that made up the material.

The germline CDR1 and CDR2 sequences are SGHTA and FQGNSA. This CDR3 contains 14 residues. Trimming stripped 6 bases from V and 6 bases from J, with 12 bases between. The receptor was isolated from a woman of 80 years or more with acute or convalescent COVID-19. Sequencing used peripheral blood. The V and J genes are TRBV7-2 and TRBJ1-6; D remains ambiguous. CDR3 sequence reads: CASRFWEGNSPLHF. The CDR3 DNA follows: TGTGCCAGCAGGTTCTGGGAGGGTAATTCACCCCTCCACTTT.